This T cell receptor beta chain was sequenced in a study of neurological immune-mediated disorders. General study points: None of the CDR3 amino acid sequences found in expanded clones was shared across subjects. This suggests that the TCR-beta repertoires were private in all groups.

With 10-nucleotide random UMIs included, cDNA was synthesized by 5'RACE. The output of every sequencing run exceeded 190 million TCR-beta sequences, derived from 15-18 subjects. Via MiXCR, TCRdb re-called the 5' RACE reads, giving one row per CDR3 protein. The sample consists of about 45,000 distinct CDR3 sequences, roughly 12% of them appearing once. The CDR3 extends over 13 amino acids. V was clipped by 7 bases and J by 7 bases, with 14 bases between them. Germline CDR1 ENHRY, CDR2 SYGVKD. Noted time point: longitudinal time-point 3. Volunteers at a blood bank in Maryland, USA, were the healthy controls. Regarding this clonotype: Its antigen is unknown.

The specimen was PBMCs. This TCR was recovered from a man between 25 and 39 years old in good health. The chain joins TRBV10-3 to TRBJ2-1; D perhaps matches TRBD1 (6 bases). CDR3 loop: CAITQGISNEQFF. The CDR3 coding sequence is TGTGCCATCACCCAGGGGATTAGTAATGAGCAGTTCTTC.